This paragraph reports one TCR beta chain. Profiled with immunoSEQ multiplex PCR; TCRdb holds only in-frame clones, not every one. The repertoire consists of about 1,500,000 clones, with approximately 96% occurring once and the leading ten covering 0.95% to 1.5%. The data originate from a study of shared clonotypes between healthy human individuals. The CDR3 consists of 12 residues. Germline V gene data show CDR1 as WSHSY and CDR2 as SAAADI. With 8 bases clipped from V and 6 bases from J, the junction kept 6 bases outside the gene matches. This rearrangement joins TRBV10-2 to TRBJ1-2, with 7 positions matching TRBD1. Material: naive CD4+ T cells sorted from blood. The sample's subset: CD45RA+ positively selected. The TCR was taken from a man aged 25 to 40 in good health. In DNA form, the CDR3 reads TGCGCCAGCGGACTGACAGGGCATGGCTACACCTTC. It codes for CASGLTGHGYTF.